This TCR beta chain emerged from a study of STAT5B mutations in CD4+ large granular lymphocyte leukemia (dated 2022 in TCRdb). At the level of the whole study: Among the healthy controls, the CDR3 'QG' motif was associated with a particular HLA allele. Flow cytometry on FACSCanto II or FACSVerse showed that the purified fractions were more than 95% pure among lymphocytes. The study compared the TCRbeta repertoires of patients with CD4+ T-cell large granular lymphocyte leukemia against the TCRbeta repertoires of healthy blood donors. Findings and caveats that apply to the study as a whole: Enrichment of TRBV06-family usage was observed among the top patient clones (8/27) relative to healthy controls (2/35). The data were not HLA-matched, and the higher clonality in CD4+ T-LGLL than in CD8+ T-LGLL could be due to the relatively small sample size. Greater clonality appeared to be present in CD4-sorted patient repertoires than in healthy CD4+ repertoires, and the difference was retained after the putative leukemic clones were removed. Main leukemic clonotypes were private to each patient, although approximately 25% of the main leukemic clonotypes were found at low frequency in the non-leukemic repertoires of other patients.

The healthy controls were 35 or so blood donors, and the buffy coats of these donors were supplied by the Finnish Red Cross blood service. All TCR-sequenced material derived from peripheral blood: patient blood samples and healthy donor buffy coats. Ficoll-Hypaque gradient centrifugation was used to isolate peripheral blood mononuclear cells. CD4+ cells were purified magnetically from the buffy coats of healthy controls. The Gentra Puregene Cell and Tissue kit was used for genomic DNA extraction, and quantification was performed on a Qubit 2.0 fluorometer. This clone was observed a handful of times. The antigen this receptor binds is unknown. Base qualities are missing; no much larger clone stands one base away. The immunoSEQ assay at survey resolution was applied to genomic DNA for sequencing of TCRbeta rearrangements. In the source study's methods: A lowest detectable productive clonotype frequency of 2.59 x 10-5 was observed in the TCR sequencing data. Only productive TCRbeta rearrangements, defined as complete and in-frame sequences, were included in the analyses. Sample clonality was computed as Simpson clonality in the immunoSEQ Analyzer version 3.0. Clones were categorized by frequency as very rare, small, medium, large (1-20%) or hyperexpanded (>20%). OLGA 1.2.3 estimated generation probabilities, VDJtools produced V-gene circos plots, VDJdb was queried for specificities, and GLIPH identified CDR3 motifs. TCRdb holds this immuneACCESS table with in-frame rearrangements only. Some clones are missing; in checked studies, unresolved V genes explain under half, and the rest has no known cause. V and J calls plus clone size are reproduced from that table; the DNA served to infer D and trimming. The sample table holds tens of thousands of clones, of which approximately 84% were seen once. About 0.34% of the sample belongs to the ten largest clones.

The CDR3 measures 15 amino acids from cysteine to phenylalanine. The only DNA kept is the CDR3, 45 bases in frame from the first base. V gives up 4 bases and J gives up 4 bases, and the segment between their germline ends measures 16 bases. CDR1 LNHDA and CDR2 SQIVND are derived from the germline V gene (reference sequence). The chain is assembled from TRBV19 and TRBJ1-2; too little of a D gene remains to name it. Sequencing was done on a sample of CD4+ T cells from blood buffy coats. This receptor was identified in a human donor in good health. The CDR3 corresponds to CASSNGPPLLYGYTF. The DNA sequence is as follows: TGTGCCAGTAGTAATGGCCCCCCATTACTCTATGGCTACACCTTC. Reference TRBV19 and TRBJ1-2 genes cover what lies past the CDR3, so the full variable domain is DGGITQSPKYLFRKEGQNVTLSCEQNLNHDAMYWYRQDPGQGLRLIYYSQIVNDFQKGDIAEGYSVSREKKESFPLTVTSAQKNPTAFYLCASSNGPPLLYGYTFGSGTRLTVV.